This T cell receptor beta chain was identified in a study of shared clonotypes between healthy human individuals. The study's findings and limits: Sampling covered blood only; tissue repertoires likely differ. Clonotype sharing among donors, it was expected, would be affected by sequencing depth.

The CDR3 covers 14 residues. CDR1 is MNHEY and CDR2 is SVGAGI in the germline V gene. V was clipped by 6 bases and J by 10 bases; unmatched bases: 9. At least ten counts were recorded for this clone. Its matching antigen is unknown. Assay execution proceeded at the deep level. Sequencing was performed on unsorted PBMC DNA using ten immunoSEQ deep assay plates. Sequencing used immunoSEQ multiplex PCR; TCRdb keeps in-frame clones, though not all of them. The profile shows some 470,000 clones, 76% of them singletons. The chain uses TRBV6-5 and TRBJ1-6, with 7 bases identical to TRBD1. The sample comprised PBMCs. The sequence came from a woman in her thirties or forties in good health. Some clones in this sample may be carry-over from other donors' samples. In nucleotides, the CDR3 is TGTGCCAGCAGAGATCGACAGGGAAGCTCACCCCTCCACTTT. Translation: CASRDRQGSSPLHF.